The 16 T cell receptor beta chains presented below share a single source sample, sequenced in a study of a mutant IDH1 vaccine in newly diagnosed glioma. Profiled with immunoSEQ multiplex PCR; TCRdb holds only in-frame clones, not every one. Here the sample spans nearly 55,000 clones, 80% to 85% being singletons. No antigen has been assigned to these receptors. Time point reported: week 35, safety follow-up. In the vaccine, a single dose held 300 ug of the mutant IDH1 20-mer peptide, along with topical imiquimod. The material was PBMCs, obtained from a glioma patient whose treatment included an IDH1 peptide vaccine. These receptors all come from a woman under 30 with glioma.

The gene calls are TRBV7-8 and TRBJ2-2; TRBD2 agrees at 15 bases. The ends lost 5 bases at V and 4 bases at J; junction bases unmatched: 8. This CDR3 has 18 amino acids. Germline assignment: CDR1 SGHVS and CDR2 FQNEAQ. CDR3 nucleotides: TGTGCCAGCAGCCCCGGACTAGCGGGAGGGGGTGCCACCGGGGAGCTGTTTTTT. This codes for CASSPGLAGGGATGELFF.

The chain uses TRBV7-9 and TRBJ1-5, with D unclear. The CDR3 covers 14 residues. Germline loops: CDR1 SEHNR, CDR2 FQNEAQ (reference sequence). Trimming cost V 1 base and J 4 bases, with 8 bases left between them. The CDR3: CASSLVQENQPQHF. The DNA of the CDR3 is TGTGCCAGCAGCTTAGTCCAGGAGAATCAGCCCCAGCATTTT.

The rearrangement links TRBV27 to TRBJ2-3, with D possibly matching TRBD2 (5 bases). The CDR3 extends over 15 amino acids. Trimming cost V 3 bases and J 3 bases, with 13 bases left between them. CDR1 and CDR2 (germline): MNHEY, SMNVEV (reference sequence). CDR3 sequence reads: CASSFGLAGTDTQYF. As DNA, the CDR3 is TGTGCCAGCAGTTTTGGGCTAGCCGGGACAGATACGCAGTATTTT.

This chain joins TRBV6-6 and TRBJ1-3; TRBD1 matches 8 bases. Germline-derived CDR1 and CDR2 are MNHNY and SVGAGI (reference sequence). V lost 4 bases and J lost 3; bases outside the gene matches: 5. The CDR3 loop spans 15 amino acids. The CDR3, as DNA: TGTGCCAGCAGTTCCACAGGGGGACGTGGAAACACCATATATTTT. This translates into CASSSTGGRGNTIYF.

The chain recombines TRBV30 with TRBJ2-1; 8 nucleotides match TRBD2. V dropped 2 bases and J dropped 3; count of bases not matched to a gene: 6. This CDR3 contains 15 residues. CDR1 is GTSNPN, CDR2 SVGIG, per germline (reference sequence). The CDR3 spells CAWSSLAGIYNEQFF. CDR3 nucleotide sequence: TGTGCCTGGAGTAGCCTAGCGGGCATCTACAATGAGCAGTTCTTC.

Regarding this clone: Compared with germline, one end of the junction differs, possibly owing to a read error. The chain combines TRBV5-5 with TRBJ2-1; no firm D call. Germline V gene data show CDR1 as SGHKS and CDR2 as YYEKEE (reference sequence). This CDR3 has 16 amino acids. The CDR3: CASSLEETPLYDEQFF. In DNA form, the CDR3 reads TGTGCCAGCAGCTTGGAAGAGACCCCTCTCTACGATGAGCAGTTCTTC.

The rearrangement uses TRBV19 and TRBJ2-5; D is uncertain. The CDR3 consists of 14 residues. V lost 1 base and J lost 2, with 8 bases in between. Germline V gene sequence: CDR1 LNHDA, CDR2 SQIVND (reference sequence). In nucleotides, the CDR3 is TGTGCCAGTAGTATAGGCCAGCGTCAAGAGACCCAGTACTTC. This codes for CASSIGQRQETQYF.

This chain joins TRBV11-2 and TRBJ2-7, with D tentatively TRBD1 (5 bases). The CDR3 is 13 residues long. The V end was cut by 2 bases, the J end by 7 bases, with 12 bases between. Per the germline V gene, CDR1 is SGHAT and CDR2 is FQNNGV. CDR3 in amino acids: CASSLSGNLEQYF. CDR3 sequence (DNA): TGTGCCAGCAGCTTATCAGGGAATCTGGAGCAGTACTTC.

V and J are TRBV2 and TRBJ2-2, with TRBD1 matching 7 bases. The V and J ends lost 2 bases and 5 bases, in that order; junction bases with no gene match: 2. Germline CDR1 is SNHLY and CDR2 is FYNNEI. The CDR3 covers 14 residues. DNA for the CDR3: TGTGCCAGCAGTGAAAGGGGGCTTACCGGGGAGCTGTTTTTT. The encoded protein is CASSERGLTGELFF.

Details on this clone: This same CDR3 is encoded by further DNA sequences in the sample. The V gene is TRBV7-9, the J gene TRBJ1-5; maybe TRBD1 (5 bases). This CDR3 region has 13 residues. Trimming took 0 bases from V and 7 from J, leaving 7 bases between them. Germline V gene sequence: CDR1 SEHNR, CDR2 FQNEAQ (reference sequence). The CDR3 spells CASSLAGDQPQHF. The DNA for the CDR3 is TGTGCCAGCAGCTTAGCAGGGGACCAGCCCCAGCATTTT.

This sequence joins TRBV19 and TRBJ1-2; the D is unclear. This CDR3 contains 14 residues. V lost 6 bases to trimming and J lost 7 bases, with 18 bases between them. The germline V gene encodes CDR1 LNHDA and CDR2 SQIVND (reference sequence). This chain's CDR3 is CASSLAFRVSGYTF. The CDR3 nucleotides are TGTGCCAGTAGCCTAGCATTTCGTGTGAGTGGCTACACCTTC. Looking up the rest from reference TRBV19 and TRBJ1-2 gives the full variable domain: DGGITQSPKYLFRKEGQNVTLSCEQNLNHDAMYWYRQDPGQGLRLIYYSQIVNDFQKGDIAEGYSVSREKKESFPLTVTSAQKNPTAFYLCASSLAFRVSGYTFGSGTRLTVV.

The CDR3 protein is CASSLPDRGFSYGYTF. The DNA for the CDR3 is TGTGCCAGCAGCTTACCGGACAGGGGCTTCAGCTATGGCTACACCTTC. J is TRBJ1-2 and V is TRBV7-2; 9 nucleotides match TRBD1. V lost 2 bases, J lost 4 bases, and 8 bases stayed unmatched. The CDR3 length is 16 residues. In germline, CDR1 is SGHTA, CDR2 FQGNSA. Looking up the rest from reference TRBV7-2 and TRBJ1-2 gives the full variable domain: GAGVSQSPSNKVTEKGKDVELRCDPISGHTALYWYRQSLGQGLEFLIYFQGNSAPDKSGLPSDRFSAERTGGSVSTLTIQRTQQEDSAVYLCASSLPDRGFSYGYTFGSGTRLTVV.

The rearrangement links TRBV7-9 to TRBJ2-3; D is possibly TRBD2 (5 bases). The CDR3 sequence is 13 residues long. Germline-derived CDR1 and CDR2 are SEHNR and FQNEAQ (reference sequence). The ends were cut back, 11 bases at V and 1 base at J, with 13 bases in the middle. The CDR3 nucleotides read TGTGCCGTGAGGACTCCGGGCACAGATACGCAGTATTTT. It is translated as CAVRTPGTDTQYF.

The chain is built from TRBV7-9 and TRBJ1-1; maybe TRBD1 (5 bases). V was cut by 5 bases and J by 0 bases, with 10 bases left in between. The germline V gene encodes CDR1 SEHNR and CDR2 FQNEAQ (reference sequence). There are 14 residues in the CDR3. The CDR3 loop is CASSRGTVNTEAFF. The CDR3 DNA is TGTGCCAGCAGCCGGGGGACGGTGAACACTGAAGCTTTCTTT.

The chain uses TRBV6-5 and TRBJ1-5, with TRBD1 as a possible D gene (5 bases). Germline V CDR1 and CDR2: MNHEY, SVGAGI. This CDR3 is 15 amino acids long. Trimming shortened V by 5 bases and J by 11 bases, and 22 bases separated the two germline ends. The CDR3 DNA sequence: TGTGCCAGCAGTCCGTCCCGGACAACCGAAGGCACCCAGCATTTT. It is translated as CASSPSRTTEGTQHF.

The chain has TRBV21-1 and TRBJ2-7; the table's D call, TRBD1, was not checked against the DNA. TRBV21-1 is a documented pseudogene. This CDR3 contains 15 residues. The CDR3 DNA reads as TGTGCCAGCAGCGGCCGGGACAGCTTTAAACACGAGCAGTACTTC. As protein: CASSGRDSFKHEQYF.